This T cell receptor beta chain was identified in a study of blood T cells in healthy people across ages. Primers used in a second PCR of about 6 to 12 cycles were a sample-barcoded 5' primer and a J-beta primer mix. A tag from a template-switch adaptor with 12 random nucleotides marked each cDNA molecule. MiXCR, run by TCRdb on the 5' RACE reads, gives a single entry per CDR3 protein. Here the sample spans fewer than 2 million distinct CDR3 sequences, about 39% being singletons. Germline-derived CDR1 and CDR2 are SGHTA and FQGNSA. This CDR3 spans 12 amino acids. V lost 2 bases to trimming and J lost 14 bases; unmatched junction nucleotides: 4.

This receptor was identified in a human donor in good health. The chain recombines TRBV7-2 with TRBJ2-1; 9 bases align to TRBD1. Sequencing input: blood. The CDR3 DNA reads as TGTGCCAGCAGCTTATTCGACAGGGGGAAGTTCTTC. Protein product: CASSLFDRGKFF.